What follows are 14 T cell receptor beta chains derived from one specimen sequenced in a study of T cell responses to AZD1222 COVID-19 vaccine. This table comes from immunoSEQ multiplex PCR, and its TCRdb copy is limited to in-frame clones, with some not included. This sample carries roughly 120,000 clones, about 93% of them seen once, and the ten largest clones take approximately 5.1%. The input for sequencing was peripheral blood, taken 28 days after the second AZD1222 dose. Every receptor here comes from an adult who received the AZD1222 COVID-19 vaccine.

The chain combines TRBV29-1 with TRBJ2-7, with D perhaps TRBD2 (5 bases). Germline CDR1 is SQVTM and CDR2 is ANQGSEA. The V and J ends lost 0 bases and 3 bases respectively, with 15 bases between them. There are 15 residues in the CDR3. The DNA of the CDR3 is TGCAGCGTTGAAGATCATCGGGGATACAACTACGAGCAGTACTTC. It codes for CSVEDHRGYNYEQYF.

The chain joins TRBV20-1 to TRBJ2-5; D gene unclear. CDR1 is DFQATT and CDR2 is SNEGSKA in the germline V gene (reference sequence). This CDR3 spans 11 amino acids. V was cut by 5 bases and J by 2 bases, with 6 bases left in between. The CDR3 bases are TGCAGTGCTTGGCGGCAAGAGACCCAGTACTTC. Residues: CSAWRQETQYF.

The rearrangement links TRBV5-4 to TRBJ1-1; D is unclear. The CDR3 has 15 residues. Germline V lookup: CDR1 SGHNT, CDR2 YYREEE (reference sequence). Trimming removed 0 bases from V and 11 bases from J, with 20 bases in between. DNA of the CDR3: TGTGCCAGCAGCTTGGCCGGGATTGTTGACCGCGGGGCTTTCTTT. It codes for CASSLAGIVDRGAFF.

V is TRBV6-2 or TRBV6-3 and J is TRBJ1-5, with D unresolved. There are 15 residues in the CDR3. CDR1 is MNHEY and CDR2 is SVGEGT in the germline V gene. The germline V and J ends were trimmed by 0 bases and 0 bases, with 6 bases remaining between them. The CDR3 protein is CASSYSEISNQPQHF. The CDR3 region has the DNA TGTGCCAGCAGTTACTCGGAGATTAGCAATCAGCCCCAGCATTTT.

The chain employs TRBV7-9 and TRBJ1-6; no definite D call. Germline assignment: CDR1 SEHNR and CDR2 FQNEAQ (reference sequence). Deletions cut 1 base from V and 9 bases from J, with 7 bases between. The CDR3 has 13 residues. For the CDR3, the DNA is TGTGCCAGCAGCTTAGAAGGGTTTTCACCCCTCCACTTT. Amino acids: CASSLEGFSPLHF.

This chain connects TRBV6-6 to TRBJ1-6, with D possibly being TRBD1 (5 bases). V shed 4 bases and J shed 3 bases, with 13 bases lying between them. The CDR3 runs to 16 residues. Germline loops: CDR1 MNHNY, CDR2 SVGAGI (reference sequence). DNA of the CDR3: TGTGCCAGCAGTTTTACAGGCCGAGTCTATAATTCACCCCTCCACTTT. Translation: CASSFTGRVYNSPLHF.

The V call is TRBV7-9, the J call TRBJ2-6; TRBD2 might be the D (5 bases). The germline V and J ends were trimmed by 5 bases and 0 bases, with 20 bases remaining between them. The CDR3 length is 19 residues. Germline V CDR1 and CDR2: SEHNR, FQNEAQ (reference sequence). The CDR3 region is CASSVRGPAHSSGANVLTF. The CDR3 bases are TGTGCCAGCAGCGTAAGAGGGCCCGCTCACTCCTCTGGGGCCAACGTCCTGACTTTC.

J is TRBJ2-1 and V is TRBV9; the match to TRBD2 covers 8 bases. The V segment lost 0 bases and the J segment 10 bases; nucleotides outside the gene matches: 9. The germline V gene encodes CDR1 SGDLS and CDR2 YYNGEE. This CDR3 spans 15 amino acids. The CDR3 bases are TGTGCCAGCAGCGTAGGGGTAGCGGGGTCAGGGGAGCAGTTCTTC. This encodes CASSVGVAGSGEQFF.

This clone was seen a single time. This rearrangement joins TRBV4-1 to TRBJ1-4, with D possibly being TRBD1 (5 bases). The CDR3 length is 17 residues. Germline V lookup: CDR1 MGHRA, CDR2 YSYEKL. Trimming stripped 2 bases from V and 1 base from J, with 14 bases between. CDR3 residues: CASSQSDNGGTNEKLFF. In DNA, the CDR3 is TGCGCCAGCAGCCAATCCGACAACGGGGGAACTAATGAAAAACTGTTTTTT.

This chain links TRBV27 with TRBJ1-5; D is uncertain. CDR1 is MNHEY, CDR2 SMNVEV, per germline (reference sequence). Trimming took 1 base from V and 4 from J, leaving 8 bases between them. The CDR3 is 14 residues long. CDR3 bases: TGTGCCAGCAGTTTATGGGGATTAAATCAGCCCCAGCATTTT. This codes for CASSLWGLNQPQHF.

This chain connects TRBV18 to TRBJ1-2; 9 nucleotides align to TRBD1. CDR3 size: 15 residues. V was clipped by 5 bases and J by 6 bases; unmatched bases: 10. Looked up from germline, CDR1 is KGHSH and CDR2 is LQKENI. Here the CDR3 reads CASSDNRGRDNGYTF. The CDR3 bases are TGTGCCAGCTCAGACAACAGGGGGCGCGATAATGGCTACACCTTC.

This rearrangement joins TRBV24-1 to TRBJ2-1; D might be TRBD1 (6 bases). CDR1 is KGHDR and CDR2 is SFDVKD in the germline V gene. Trimming took 7 bases from V and 6 from J, leaving 9 bases between them. CDR3 size: 12 residues. DNA for the CDR3: TGTGCCACCAGCAAACAGGGCAATGAGCAGTTCTTC. As protein: CATSKQGNEQFF.

The V call is TRBV4-1, the J call TRBJ2-7; D unclear. The CDR3 length is 15 residues. The V gene lost 0 bases and the J gene lost 6 bases, with 15 bases spanning the gap. Germline CDR1 reads MGHRA; CDR2 reads YSYEKL. The CDR3 spells CASSQESDLWGEQYF. DNA for the CDR3: TGCGCCAGCAGCCAAGAATCAGACCTCTGGGGCGAGCAGTACTTC.

V and J are TRBV27 and TRBJ1-6; the D gene is possibly TRBD1 (5 bases). From germline, CDR1 is MNHEY and CDR2 SMNVEV (reference sequence). V was cut by 5 bases and J by 13 bases, with 21 bases left in between. The CDR3 extends over 15 amino acids. The CDR3 here is CASSTLSGPSYPLHF. CDR3 in DNA: TGTGCCAGCAGTACTCTCTCAGGGCCCTCTTATCCCCTCCACTTT.